Below, 16 T cell receptor beta chains from the same sample are listed, as sequenced in a study of ipilimumab plus nivolumab after autologous stem cell transplantation. Here immunoSEQ multiplex PCR was the method, and the copy in TCRdb shows in-frame clones only, minus some. The repertoire has roughly 3,000 clones, around 84% of them found once; the top ten carry about 12%. The sequencing used PBMCs, collected in a trial of ipilimumab plus nivolumab as post-transplant consolidation. All receptors derive from a male donor with multiple myeloma.

The J gene is TRBJ2-2, the V gene TRBV10-1; maybe TRBD2 (6 bases). The V end was cut by 1 base, the J end by 5 bases, with 17 bases between. The CDR3 contains 17 residues. Germline-derived CDR1 and CDR2 are WNHNN and SYGVQD (reference sequence). The CDR3 spells CASSEWSGPWRTGELFF. CDR3 sequence (DNA): TGCGCCAGCAGTGAGTGGAGCGGGCCCTGGAGGACCGGGGAGCTGTTTTTT.

The rearrangement joins TRBV5-1 to TRBJ1-1; possibly TRBD1 for D (6 bases). The CDR3 has 14 residues. V lost 2 bases to trimming and J lost 1 base, with 9 bases between them. Germline V gives CDR1 SGHRS, CDR2 YFSETQ. The CDR3: CASSLTGSNTEAFF. The CDR3 coding sequence is TGCGCCAGCAGCTTAACAGGGTCGAACACTGAAGCTTTCTTT. Full variable domain (rest looked up from reference TRBV5-1 and TRBJ1-1): KAGVTQTPRYLIKTRGQQVTLSCSPISGHRSVSWYQQTPGQGLQFLFEYFSETQRNKGNFPGRFSGRQFSNSRSEMNVSTLELGDSALYLCASSLTGSNTEAFFGQGTRLTVV.

The chain couples TRBV4-3 to TRBJ2-1; 7 bases match TRBD1. The germline V gene has CDR1 LGHNA and CDR2 YSLEER. The CDR3 spans 15 residues. V lost 1 base, J lost 4 bases, and 4 bases stayed unmatched. The CDR3 DNA follows: TGCGCCAGCAGCCAAGCCGGGACAGAGTACAATGAGCAGTTCTTC. Residues: CASSQAGTEYNEQFF.

This clone came up once. The rearrangement links TRBV9 to TRBJ2-3; D is unresolved. The CDR3 contains 14 residues. Germline V gives CDR1 SGDLS, CDR2 YYNGEE. V gave up 5 bases and J gave up 0 bases, with 10 bases separating them. The CDR3 DNA reads TGTGCCAGCAGTCAGTCCCCTAGCACAGATACGCAGTATTTT. Encoded protein: CASSQSPSTDTQYF.

The chain carries TRBV4-1 and TRBJ1-4, with 9 bases identical to TRBD1. V lost 4 bases, J lost 8 bases, and 5 bases stayed unmatched. The CDR3 is 14 residues long. The germline V gene has CDR1 MGHRA and CDR2 YSYEKL. CDR3 nucleotide sequence: TGCGCCAGCAGCCCCCCACAGGGGGCAGAAAAACTGTTTTTT. It encodes CASSPPQGAEKLFF.

The chain has TRBV7-6 and TRBJ2-5; 13 nucleotides align to TRBD2. Germline lookup yields CDR1 SGHVS and CDR2 FNYEAQ. Unmatched junction bases numbered 1, after V lost 1 base and J lost 2 bases. There are 16 residues in the CDR3. Here the CDR3 DNA reads TGTGCCAGCAGCTTAGTACTAGCGGGGGGGCAAGAGACCCAGTACTTC. As protein: CASSLVLAGGQETQYF.

This clone was seen once. This chain connects TRBV30 to TRBJ1-2; D remains unclear. The CDR3 loop spans 13 amino acids. The germline V gene encodes CDR1 GTSNPN and CDR2 SVGIG (reference sequence). V lost 0 bases and J lost 4, with 9 bases in between. The CDR3 DNA is TGTGCCTGGAGTGTTGGAGGATCCTATGGCTACACCTTC. Its translation is CAWSVGGSYGYTF.

The chain couples TRBV10-3 to TRBJ1-2; D call uncertain. Per the germline V gene, CDR1 is ENHRY and CDR2 is SYGVKD. Trimming removed 2 bases from V and 7 bases from J, with 11 bases in between. The CDR3 loop spans 13 amino acids. Written as DNA, the CDR3 is TGTGCCATCAGTGAGGGTAGGGAAAGTGGCTACACCTTC. The encoded protein is CAISEGRESGYTF.

This chain connects TRBV4-1 to TRBJ2-1; D remains unclear. V was shortened by 0 bases and J by 8 bases, with 8 bases between the two germline ends. The germline CDR1 and CDR2 sequences are MGHRA and YSYEKL. The CDR3 length is 13 residues. The CDR3 here is CASSQDYRYEQFF. CDR3 sequence (DNA): TGCGCCAGCAGCCAAGATTATAGGTATGAGCAGTTCTTC.

The chain joins TRBV9 to TRBJ1-1; 9 nucleotides line up with TRBD1. Per the germline V gene, CDR1 is SGDLS and CDR2 is YYNGEE. V lost 3 bases, J lost 4 bases, and 10 bases stayed unmatched. This CDR3 comprises 16 residues. This CDR3 reads CASSAGQGLVGTEAFF. The DNA of the CDR3 is TGTGCCAGCAGCGCGGGACAGGGTCTTGTTGGCACTGAAGCTTTCTTT.

The J gene is TRBJ2-7, the V gene TRBV11-3, with D possibly TRBD2 on 5 matching bases. The V end was cut by 4 bases, the J end by 7 bases, with 17 bases between. This CDR3 has 14 residues. Germline CDR1 is SGHNT and CDR2 is YENEEA. CDR3 DNA sequence: TGTGCCAGCAGCTCGGCAAACGCAGCGGAAGAGCAGTACTTC. This codes for CASSSANAAEEQYF. The full variable domain, rest sourced from reference TRBV11-3 and TRBJ2-7, is EAGVVQSPRYKIIEKKQPVAFWCNPISGHNTLYWYLQNLGQGPELLIRYENEEAVDDSQLPKDRFSAERLKGVDSTLKIQPAELGDSAVYLCASSSANAAEEQYFGPGTRLTVT.

In its sample, this clone was seen a few times. The chain combines TRBV18 with TRBJ2-7; TRBD2 matches 8 bases. The V and J ends lost 3 bases and 6 bases, in that order; junction bases with no gene match: 10. CDR1 KGHSH and CDR2 LQKENI come from the germline V gene. The CDR3 contains 15 residues. CDR3 in DNA: TGTGCCAGCTCACCTTCGGGAGGGGGGCTAGCCGAGCAGTACTTC. It translates to CASSPSGGGLAEQYF.

V and J are TRBV9 and TRBJ1-2, with 9 bases aligning to TRBD1. V gave up 3 bases and J gave up 8 bases; unmatched junction bases: 8. The CDR3 covers 14 residues. Germline CDR1 SGDLS, CDR2 YYNGEE. The CDR3 coding sequence is TGTGCCAGCAGCGCCGCCGGGACAGGGTACGGCTACACCTTC. This codes for CASSAAGTGYGYTF.

V is TRBV5-4 and J is TRBJ1-2, with D tentatively TRBD1 (5 bases). With 3 bases removed from V and 0 bases from J, the gap between germline ends came to 18 bases. The CDR3 runs 17 residues. CDR1 is SGHNT and CDR2 is YYREEE in the germline V gene (reference sequence). CDR3 nucleotides: TGTGCCAGCAGCTCCGGAATGACGGGGCGCCCTAACTATGGCTACACCTTC. This translates into CASSSGMTGRPNYGYTF.

The CDR3 loop reads CASSQDYQPQHF. CDR3 DNA: TGTGCCAGCAGTCAGGATTATCAGCCCCAGCATTTT. The chain couples TRBV28 to TRBJ1-5; no reliable D call. The germline V gene encodes CDR1 MDHEN and CDR2 SYDVKM. The length of the CDR3 is 12 residues. Trimming left V 5 bases short and J 5 bases short, with 7 bases between. Full variable domain (rest looked up from reference TRBV28 and TRBJ1-5): DVKVTQSSRYLVKRTGEKVFLECVQDMDHENMFWYRQDPGLGLRLIYFSYDVKMKEKGDIPEGYSVSREKKERFSLILESASTNQTSMYLCASSQDYQPQHFGDGTRLSIL.

J is TRBJ1-2 and V is TRBV7-9; weak D call: TRBD1 (5 bases). The CDR3 consists of 14 residues. In germline, CDR1 is SEHNR, CDR2 FQNEAQ (reference sequence). V was shortened by 3 bases and J by 0 bases, with 8 bases between the two germline ends. CDR3 sequence (DNA): TGTGCCAGCAGCTTGACAGTAGCTAACTATGGCTACACCTTC. This translates into CASSLTVANYGYTF.